This T cell receptor beta chain was sequenced during a study of technical replicates of blood from a few donors. Assay used: immunoSEQ multiplex PCR; TCRdb lists only in-frame clones, some missing. The top ten clones hold 0.37% of a sample with some 77,000 clones, 93% of them seen once. The CDR3 consists of 17 residues. From germline, CDR1 is SEHNR and CDR2 FQNEAQ (reference sequence). V was pared by 4 bases and J by 4 bases, with 19 bases between. The TCR originated in a human donor in good health. Sequenced: T cells isolated from PBMCs. The V call is TRBV7-9, the J call TRBJ2-2; possibly TRBD2 for D (5 bases). The CDR3 here is CASSSVGVQIITGELFF. The CDR3 DNA sequence: TGTGCCAGCAGCTCGGTCGGGGTTCAAATTATCACCGGGGAGCTGTTTTTT. Full variable domain (outside the CDR3, taken from reference TRBV7-9 and TRBJ2-2): DTGVSQNPRHKITKRGQNVTFRCDPISEHNRLYWYRQTLGQGPEFLTYFQNEAQLEKSRLLSDRFSAERPKGSFSTLEIQRTEQGDSAMYLCASSSVGVQIITGELFFGEGSRLTVL.